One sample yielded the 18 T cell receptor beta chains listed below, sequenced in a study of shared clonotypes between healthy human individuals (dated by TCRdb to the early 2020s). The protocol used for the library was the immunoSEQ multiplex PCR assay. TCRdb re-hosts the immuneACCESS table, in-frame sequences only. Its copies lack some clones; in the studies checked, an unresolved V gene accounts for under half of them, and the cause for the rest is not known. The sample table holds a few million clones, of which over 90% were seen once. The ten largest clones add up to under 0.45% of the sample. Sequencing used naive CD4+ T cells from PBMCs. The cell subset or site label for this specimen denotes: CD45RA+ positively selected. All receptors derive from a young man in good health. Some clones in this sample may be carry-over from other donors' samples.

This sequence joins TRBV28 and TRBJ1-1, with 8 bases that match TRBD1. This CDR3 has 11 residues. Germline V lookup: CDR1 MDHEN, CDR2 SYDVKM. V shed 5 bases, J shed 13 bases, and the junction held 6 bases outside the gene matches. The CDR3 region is CASSIGQGCFF. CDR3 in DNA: TGTGCCAGCAGTATCGGACAGGGTTGTTTCTTT.

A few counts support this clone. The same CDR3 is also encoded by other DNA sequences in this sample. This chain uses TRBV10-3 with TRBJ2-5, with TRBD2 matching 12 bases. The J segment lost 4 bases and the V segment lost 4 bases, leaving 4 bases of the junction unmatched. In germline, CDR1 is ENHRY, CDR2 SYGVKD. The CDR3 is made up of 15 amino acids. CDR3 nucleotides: TGTGCCATCAGTGCGCTAGCGGGAGGGGGAGAGACCCAGTACTTC. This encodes CAISALAGGGETQYF.

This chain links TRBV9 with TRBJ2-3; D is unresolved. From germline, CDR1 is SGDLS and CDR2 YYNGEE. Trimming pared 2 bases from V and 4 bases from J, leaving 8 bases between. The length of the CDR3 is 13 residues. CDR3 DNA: TGTGCCAGCAGCGTTCGTATCGCAGATACGCAGTATTTT. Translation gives CASSVRIADTQYF.

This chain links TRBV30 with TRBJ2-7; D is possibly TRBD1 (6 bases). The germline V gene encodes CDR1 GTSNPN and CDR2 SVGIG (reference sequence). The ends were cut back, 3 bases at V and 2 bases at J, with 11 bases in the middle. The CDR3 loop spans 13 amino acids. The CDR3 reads CAWRTGIPYEQYF. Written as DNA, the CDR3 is TGTGCCTGGAGAACAGGGATTCCCTACGAGCAGTACTTC.

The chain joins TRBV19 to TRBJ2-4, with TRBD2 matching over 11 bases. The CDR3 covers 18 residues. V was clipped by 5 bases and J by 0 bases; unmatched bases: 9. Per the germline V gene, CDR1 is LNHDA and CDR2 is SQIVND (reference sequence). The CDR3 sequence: CASSPIRLAGIAKNIQYF. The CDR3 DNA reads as TGTGCCAGTAGTCCCATCCGACTAGCGGGAATAGCCAAAAACATTCAGTACTTC.

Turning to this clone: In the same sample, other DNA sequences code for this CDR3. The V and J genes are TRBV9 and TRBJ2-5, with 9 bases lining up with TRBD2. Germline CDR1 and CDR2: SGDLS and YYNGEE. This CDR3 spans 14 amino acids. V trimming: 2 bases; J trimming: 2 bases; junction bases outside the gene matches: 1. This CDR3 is CASSVTSGQETQYF. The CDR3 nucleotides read TGTGCCAGCAGCGTGACTAGCGGACAAGAGACCCAGTACTTC.

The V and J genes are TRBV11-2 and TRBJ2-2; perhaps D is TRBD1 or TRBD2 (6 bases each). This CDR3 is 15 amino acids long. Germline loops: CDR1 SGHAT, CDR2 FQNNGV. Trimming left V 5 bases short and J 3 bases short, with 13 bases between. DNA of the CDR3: TGTGCCAGCAGCCCCCGGGGGCTGTACACCGGGGAGCTGTTTTTT. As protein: CASSPRGLYTGELFF.

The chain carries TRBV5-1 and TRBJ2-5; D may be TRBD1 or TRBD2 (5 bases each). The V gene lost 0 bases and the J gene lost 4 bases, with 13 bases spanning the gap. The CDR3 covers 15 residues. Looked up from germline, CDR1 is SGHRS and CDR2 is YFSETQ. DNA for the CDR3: TGCGCCAGCAGCTTGGGTGGGACCTCGAGAGAGACCCAGTACTTC. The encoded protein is CASSLGGTSRETQYF.

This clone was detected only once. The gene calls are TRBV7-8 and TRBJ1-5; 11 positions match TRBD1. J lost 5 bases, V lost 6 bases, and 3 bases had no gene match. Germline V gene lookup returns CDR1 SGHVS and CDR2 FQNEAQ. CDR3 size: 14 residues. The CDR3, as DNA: TGTGCCAGCAGGCGGACAGGGGGCGATCAGCCCCAGCATTTT. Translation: CASRRTGGDQPQHF. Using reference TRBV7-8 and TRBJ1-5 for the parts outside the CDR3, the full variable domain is GAGVSQSPRYKVAKRGQDVALRCDPISGHVSLFWYQQALGQGPEFLTYFQNEAQLDKSGLPSDRFFAERPEGSVSTLKIQRTQQEDSAVYLCASRRTGGDQPQHFGDGTRLSIL.

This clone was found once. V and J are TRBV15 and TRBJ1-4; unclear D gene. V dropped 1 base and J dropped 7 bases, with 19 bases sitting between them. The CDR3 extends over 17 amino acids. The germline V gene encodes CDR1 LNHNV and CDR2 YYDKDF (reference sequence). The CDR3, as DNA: TGTGCCACCAGCAGAGTTAATGAAGCGGGAAGCGGTGAAAAACTGTTTTTT. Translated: CATSRVNEAGSGEKLFF.

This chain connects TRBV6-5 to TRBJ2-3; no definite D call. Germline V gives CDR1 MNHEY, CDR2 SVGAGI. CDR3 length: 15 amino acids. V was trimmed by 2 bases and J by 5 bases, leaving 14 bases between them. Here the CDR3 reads CASSYGRVSGDTQYF. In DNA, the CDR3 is TGTGCCAGCAGTTACGGCCGGGTCTCCGGAGATACGCAGTATTTT.

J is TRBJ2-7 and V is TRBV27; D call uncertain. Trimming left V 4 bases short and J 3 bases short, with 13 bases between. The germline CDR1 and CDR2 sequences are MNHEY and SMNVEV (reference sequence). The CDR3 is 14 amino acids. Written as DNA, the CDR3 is TGTGCCAGCAGTTACTTGACCAGCCTCTACGAGCAGTACTTC. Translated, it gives CASSYLTSLYEQYF.

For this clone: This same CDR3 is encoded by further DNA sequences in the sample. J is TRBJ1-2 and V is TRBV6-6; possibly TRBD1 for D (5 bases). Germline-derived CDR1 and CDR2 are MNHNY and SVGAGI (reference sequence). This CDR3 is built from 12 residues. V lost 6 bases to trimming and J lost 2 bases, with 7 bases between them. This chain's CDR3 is CASRAGNYGYTF. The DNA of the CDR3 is TGTGCCAGCAGAGCAGGGAACTATGGCTACACCTTC.

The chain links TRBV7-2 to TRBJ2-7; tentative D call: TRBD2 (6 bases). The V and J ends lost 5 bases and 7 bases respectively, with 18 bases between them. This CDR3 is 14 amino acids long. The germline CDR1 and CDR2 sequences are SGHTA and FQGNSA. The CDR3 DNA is TGTGCCAGCAGCCCCTCGGGGGTCCCTTCGGAGCAGTACTTC. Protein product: CASSPSGVPSEQYF.

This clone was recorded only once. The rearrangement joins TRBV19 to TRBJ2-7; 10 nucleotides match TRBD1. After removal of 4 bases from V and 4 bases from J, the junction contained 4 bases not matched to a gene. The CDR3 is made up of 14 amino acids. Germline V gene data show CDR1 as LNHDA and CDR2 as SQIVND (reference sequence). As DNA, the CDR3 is TGTGCCAGTAGTAGTTCGGGACAGGGGTACGAGCAGTACTTC. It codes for CASSSSGQGYEQYF.

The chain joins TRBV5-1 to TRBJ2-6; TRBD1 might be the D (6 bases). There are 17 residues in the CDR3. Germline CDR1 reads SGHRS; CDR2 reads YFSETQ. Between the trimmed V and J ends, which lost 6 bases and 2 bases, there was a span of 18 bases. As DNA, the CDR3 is TGCGCCAGCACTAAGGGGCCACAGGGTACTGGGGCCAACGTCCTGACTTTC. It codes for CASTKGPQGTGANVLTF.

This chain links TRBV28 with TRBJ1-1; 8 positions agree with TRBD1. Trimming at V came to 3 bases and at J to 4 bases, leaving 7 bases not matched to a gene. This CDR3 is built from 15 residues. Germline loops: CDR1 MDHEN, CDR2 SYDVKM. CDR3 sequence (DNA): TGTGCCAGCAGTTTTCCAGGGGGCGGAGGCACTGAAGCTTTCTTT. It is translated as CASSFPGGGGTEAFF.

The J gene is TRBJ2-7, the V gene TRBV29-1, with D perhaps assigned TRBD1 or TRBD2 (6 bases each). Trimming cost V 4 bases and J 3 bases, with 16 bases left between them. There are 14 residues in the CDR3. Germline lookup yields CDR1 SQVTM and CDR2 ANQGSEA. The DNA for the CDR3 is TGCAGCGTTGCTCGGTCGGGGGCCAGCTACGAGCAGTACTTC. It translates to CSVARSGASYEQYF.